The clone carrying this T cell receptor (beta chain) was detected a few times. The data originate from a study of identical twins. One entry per CDR3 protein results from TCRdb running MiXCR on the 5' RACE reads. The table lists 280,000 or so distinct CDR3 sequences, approximately 8% of them singletons. The length of the CDR3 is 16 residues. V was pared by 3 bases and J by 5 bases, with 12 bases of the junction left unmatched. The germline CDR1 and CDR2 sequences are SGHTA and FQGTGA. The same data also contributed to another study, on yellow fever vaccine responses in identical twins.

This chain uses TRBV7-3 with TRBJ2-5; 7 bases map to TRBD2. Sequencing input: memory (CD45RO+) T cells sorted from blood. The receptor was derived from a woman aged 18-30 years in good health. The CDR3 loop reads CASSFSDRGGRETQYF. CDR3 nucleotides: TGTGCCAGCAGCTTCTCGGACCGGGGAGGGCGGGAGACCCAGTACTTC.